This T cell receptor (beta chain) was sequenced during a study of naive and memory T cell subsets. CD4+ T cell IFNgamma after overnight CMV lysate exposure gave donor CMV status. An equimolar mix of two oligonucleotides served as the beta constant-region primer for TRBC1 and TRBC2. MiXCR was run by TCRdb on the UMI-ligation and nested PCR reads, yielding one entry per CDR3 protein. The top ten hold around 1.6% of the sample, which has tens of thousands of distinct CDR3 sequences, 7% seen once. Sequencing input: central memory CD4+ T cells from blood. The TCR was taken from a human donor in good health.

The chain's CDR3 is CASSPLEDTQYF. CDR3 coding DNA: TGTGCCAGCTCACCCCTAGAGGATACGCAGTATTTT. This chain uses TRBV18 with TRBJ2-3; no firm D call. The V end lost 3 bases, the J end lost 6 bases, and 7 bases lay between the germline ends. Germline V gene sequence: CDR1 KGHSH, CDR2 LQKENI. The CDR3 is 12 amino acids.